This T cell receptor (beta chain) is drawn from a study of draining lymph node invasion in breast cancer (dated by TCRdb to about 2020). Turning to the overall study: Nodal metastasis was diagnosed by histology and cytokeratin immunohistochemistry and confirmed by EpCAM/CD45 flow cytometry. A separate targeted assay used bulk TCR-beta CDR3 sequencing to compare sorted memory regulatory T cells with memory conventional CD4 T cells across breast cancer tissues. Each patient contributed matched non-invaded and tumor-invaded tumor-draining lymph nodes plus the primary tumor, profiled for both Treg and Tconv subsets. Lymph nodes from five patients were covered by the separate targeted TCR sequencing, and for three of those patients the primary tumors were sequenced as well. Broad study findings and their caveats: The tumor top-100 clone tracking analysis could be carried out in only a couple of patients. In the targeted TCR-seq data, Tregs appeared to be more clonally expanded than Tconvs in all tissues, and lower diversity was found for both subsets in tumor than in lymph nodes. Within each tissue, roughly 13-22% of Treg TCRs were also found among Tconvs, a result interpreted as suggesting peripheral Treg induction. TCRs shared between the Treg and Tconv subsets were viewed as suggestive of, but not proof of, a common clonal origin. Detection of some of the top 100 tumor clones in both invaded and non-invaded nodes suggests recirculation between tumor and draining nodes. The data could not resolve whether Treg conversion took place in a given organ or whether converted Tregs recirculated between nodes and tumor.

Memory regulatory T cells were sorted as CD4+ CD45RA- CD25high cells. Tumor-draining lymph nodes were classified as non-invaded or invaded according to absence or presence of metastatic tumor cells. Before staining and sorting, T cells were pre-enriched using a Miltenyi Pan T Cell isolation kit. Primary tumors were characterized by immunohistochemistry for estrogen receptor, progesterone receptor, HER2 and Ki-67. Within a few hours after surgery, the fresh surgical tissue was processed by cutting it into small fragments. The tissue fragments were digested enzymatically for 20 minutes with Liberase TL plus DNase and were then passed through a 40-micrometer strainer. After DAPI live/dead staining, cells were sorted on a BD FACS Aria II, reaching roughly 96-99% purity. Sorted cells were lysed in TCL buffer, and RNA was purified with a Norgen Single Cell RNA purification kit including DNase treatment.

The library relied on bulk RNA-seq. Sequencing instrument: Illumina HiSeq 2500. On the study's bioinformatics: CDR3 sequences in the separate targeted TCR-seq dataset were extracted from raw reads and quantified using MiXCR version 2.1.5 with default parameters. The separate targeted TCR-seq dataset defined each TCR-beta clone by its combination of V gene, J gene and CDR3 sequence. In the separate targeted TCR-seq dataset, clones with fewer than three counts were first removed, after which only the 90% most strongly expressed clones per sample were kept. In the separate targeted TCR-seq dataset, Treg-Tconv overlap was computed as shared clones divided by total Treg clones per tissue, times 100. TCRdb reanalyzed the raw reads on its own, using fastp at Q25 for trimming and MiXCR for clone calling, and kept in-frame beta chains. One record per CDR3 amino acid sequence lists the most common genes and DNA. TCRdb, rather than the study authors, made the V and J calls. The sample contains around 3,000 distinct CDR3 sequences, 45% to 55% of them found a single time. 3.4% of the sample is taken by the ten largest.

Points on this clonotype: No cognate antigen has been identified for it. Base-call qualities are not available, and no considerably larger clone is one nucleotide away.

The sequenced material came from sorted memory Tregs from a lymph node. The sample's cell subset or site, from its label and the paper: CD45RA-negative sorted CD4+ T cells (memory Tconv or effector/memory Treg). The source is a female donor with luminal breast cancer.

In nucleotide form, the sequence is TGTGCCAGCAGCTGGACTAGCGGGGGGGTTGAAGATACGCAGTATTTT. This codes for CASSWTSGGVEDTQYF. In this chain, TRBV7-2 is recombined with TRBJ2-3, with 15 middle bases fitting TRBD2. CDR1 and CDR2 (SGHTA, FQGNSA) derive from the germline V gene. CDR3 length: 16 amino acids, cysteine to phenylalanine. Of all the DNA, just the CDR3 is kept, 48 bases in frame from base 1. Unmatched junction bases come to 4, with V trimmed by 4 bases and J by 5 bases.